This entry lists 23 T cell receptor beta chains sequenced from one sample in a study of cytomegalovirus exposure and HLA in healthy donors. PCR involved 60 Vbeta and 13 Jbeta primers. TCRdb's table, derived via immunoSEQ multiplex PCR, lists solely in-frame clones and lacks some. This repertoire shows about 130,000 clones, 81% found once; its top ten account for less than 0.75%. The sample taken for sequencing was PBMCs. The receptors stem from a man in his late teens or twenties in good health and CMV-seronegative.

This sequence joins TRBV29-1 and TRBJ1-2, with no clear D. Germline CDR1 SQVTM, CDR2 ANQGSEA. Trimming cost V 6 bases and J 5 bases, with 13 bases left between them. CDR3 length: 12 residues. CDR3 amino acids: CSVARRLYGYTF. The CDR3 DNA is TGCAGCGTCGCTCGCAGACTTTATGGCTACACCTTC.

This clone was counted only a few times. V and J are TRBV19 and TRBJ2-5, with a tentative D call TRBD1 (6 bases). The CDR3 runs to 14 residues. CDR1 LNHDA and CDR2 SQIVND come from the germline V gene (reference sequence). Trimming left V 2 bases short and J 4 bases short, with 11 bases between. DNA of the CDR3: TGTGCCAGTAGTATACAGGGGCCCACAGAGACCCAGTACTTC. As protein: CASSIQGPTETQYF.

The chain uses TRBV15 and TRBJ2-3, with a weak D call TRBD2 (6 bases). The CDR3 spans 16 residues. The V and J ends lost 3 bases and 1 base respectively, with 14 bases between them. CDR1 is LNHNV, CDR2 YYDKDF, per germline (reference sequence). CDR3 in amino acids: CATSSGVERGTDTQYF. The CDR3 DNA follows: TGTGCCACCAGCAGCGGGGTAGAGCGGGGCACAGATACGCAGTATTTT. Full variable domain (outside the CDR3, taken from reference TRBV15 and TRBJ2-3): DAMVIQNPRYQVTQFGKPVTLSCSQTLNHNVMYWYQQKSSQAPKLLFHYYDKDFNNEADTPDNFQSRRPNTSFCFLDIRSPGLGDTAMYLCATSSGVERGTDTQYFGPGTRLTVL.

This chain connects TRBV7-2 to TRBJ2-7; 12 bases align to TRBD1. Trimming took 1 base from V and 5 from J; bases not matched to a gene: 3. This CDR3 has 15 amino acids. CDR1 and CDR2 (germline): SGHTA, FQGNSA. The CDR3 DNA follows: TGTGCCAGCAGCTTAGAGGGGACAGGGGGCGACGAGCAGTACTTC. This encodes CASSLEGTGGDEQYF.

V and J are TRBV7-8 and TRBJ1-1; perhaps TRBD1 as D (5 bases). V lost 5 bases and J lost 1, with 11 bases in between. CDR1 SGHVS and CDR2 FQNEAQ come from the germline V gene. The CDR3 has 14 amino acids. The CDR3 nucleotides read TGTGCCAGCAGCCGGGGGGGATCGAACACTGAAGCTTTCTTT. Translation: CASSRGGSNTEAFF.

The rearrangement uses TRBV6-5 and TRBJ1-2; 7 bases agree with TRBD1. Looked up from germline, CDR1 is MNHEY and CDR2 is SVGAGI. V lost 0 bases and J lost 5; bases outside the gene matches: 6. The CDR3 runs to 15 residues. The CDR3 DNA follows: TGTGCCAGCAGTTACTCGGGACAGCTCGAGTATGGCTACACCTTC. Amino acids: CASSYSGQLEYGYTF.

There are a few counts of this clone. V usage is TRBV30 and J usage is TRBJ2-3; D unresolved. The germline V gene has CDR1 GTSNPN and CDR2 SVGIG (reference sequence). CDR3 size: 14 residues. V lost 0 bases, J lost 2 bases, and 9 bases lay in between. The CDR3 region has the DNA TGTGCCTGGAGTGTACTTCCCTCCACAGATACGCAGTATTTT. It specifies CAWSVLPSTDTQYF.

The rearrangement links TRBV6-1 to TRBJ2-5; D is perhaps TRBD2 (6 bases). The germline V gene encodes CDR1 MNHNS and CDR2 SASEGT. The CDR3 runs to 15 residues. Trimming took off 8 bases at V and 2 bases at J, with 18 bases between the two ends. The CDR3 region has the DNA TGTGCCAGCTTAACCCGGGACTCGAGGCAAGAGACCCAGTACTTC. This codes for CASLTRDSRQETQYF.

In DNA, the CDR3 is TGTGCCTGGAGGGGGCAGGGTGGGGGGAACATTCAGTACTTC. The encoded protein is CAWRGQGGGNIQYF. The chain links TRBV30 to TRBJ2-4; the D gene is possibly TRBD2 (6 bases). The V gene's germline CDR1 is GTSNPN and CDR2 SVGIG (reference sequence). This CDR3 has 14 residues. Trimming cost V 3 bases and J 7 bases, with 16 bases left between them.

V is TRBV9 and J is TRBJ1-2; D not resolved. The CDR3 has 11 residues. Germline V gene data show CDR1 as SGDLS and CDR2 as YYNGEE. Deletions cut 5 bases from V and 8 bases from J, with 10 bases between. CDR3 coding DNA: TGTGCCAGCAGGGCGGGTATAGGCTACACCTTC. It specifies CASRAGIGYTF. Full variable domain (outside the CDR3, taken from reference TRBV9 and TRBJ1-2): DSGVTQTPKHLITATGQRVTLRCSPRSGDLSVYWYQQSLDQGLQFLIQYYNGEERAKGNILERFSAQQFPDLHSELNLSSLELGDSALYFCASRAGIGYTFGSGTRLTVV.

This clone was seen more than once but under ten times. The CDR3 loop is CASSPRRGQINSPLHF. The CDR3 DNA is TGTGCCAGCAGCCCTCGACGGGGACAGATTAATTCACCCCTCCACTTT. The V gene is TRBV9, the J gene TRBJ1-6, with 7 nucleotides matching TRBD1. The V gene end was trimmed by 4 bases and the J gene end by 6 bases; junction bases not matched to a gene: 10. CDR1 and CDR2 (germline): SGDLS, YYNGEE. The CDR3 has 16 residues.

The chain couples TRBV19 to TRBJ2-4; D might be TRBD1 (5 bases). This CDR3 is built from 15 residues. CDR1 and CDR2 from the germline V gene are LNHDA and SQIVND (reference sequence). Trimming pared 1 base from V and 5 bases from J, leaving 12 bases between. CDR3 region: CASSIGGRSENIQYF. The CDR3, as DNA: TGTGCCAGTAGTATAGGGGGCCGAAGCGAAAACATTCAGTACTTC.

The J gene is TRBJ1-6, the V gene TRBV9, with a possible D match to TRBD1 (5 bases). Germline CDR1 is SGDLS and CDR2 is YYNGEE. This CDR3 comprises 15 residues. The ends were cut back, 4 bases at V and 9 bases at J, with 17 bases in the middle. The CDR3, as DNA: TGTGCCAGCAGCCAGAGGGGCGGCGGGGGTTCACCCCTCCACTTT. Protein: CASSQRGGGGSPLHF.

V and J are TRBV6-5 and TRBJ2-1; 8 bases are a match to TRBD2. Germline V gene sequence: CDR1 MNHEY, CDR2 SVGAGI. The V segment lost 4 bases and the J segment 6 bases; nucleotides outside the gene matches: 11. This CDR3 comprises 16 residues. In nucleotides, the CDR3 is TGTGCCAGCAGTTCCAGTGGAGGTAGCGGGGTCAATGAGCAGTTCTTC. Encoded protein: CASSSSGGSGVNEQFF.

This clone was recorded only once. An end of the junction differs from the germline gene, which may be a read error. V gene TRBV7-9 combines with J gene TRBJ1-4, with D uncertain. The CDR3 loop spans 14 amino acids. Germline CDR1 reads SEHNR; CDR2 reads FQNEAQ (reference sequence). In DNA form, the CDR3 reads TGTTCCAGCAGCTCCAGGAACACTAATGAAAAACTGTTTTTT. Translating it yields CSSSSRNTNEKLFF.

The V and J genes are TRBV2 and TRBJ1-6; the match to TRBD1 covers 10 bases. Germline assignment: CDR1 SNHLY and CDR2 FYNNEI. CDR3 size: 14 residues. V lost 9 bases to trimming and J lost 9 bases; unmatched junction nucleotides: 8. CDR3 sequence reads: CASSNRDRGSPLHF. CDR3 bases: TGTGCCAGTTCAAACCGGGACAGGGGTTCACCCCTCCACTTT. Looking up the rest from reference TRBV2 and TRBJ1-6 gives the full variable domain: EPEVTQTPSHQVTQMGQEVILRCVPISNHLYFYWYRQILGQKVEFLVSFYNNEISEKSEIFDDQFSVERPDGSNFTLKIRSTKLEDSAMYFCASSNRDRGSPLHFGNGTRLTVT.

V is TRBV7-8 and J is TRBJ1-5, with 10 bases aligning to TRBD1. CDR3 length: 16 amino acids. Germline values: CDR1 SGHVS, CDR2 FQNEAQ. V trimming: 6 bases; J trimming: 6 bases; junction bases outside the gene matches: 11. CDR3 protein: CASSSGTGVVSQPQHF. In DNA, the CDR3 is TGTGCCAGCAGTTCCGGGACAGGGGTTGTGAGTCAGCCCCAGCATTTT.

The chain has TRBV9 and TRBJ1-4, with 8 positions matching TRBD1. This CDR3 comprises 15 residues. Germline values: CDR1 SGDLS, CDR2 YYNGEE. Trimming took 4 bases from V and 5 from J; bases not matched to a gene: 7. Here the CDR3 reads CASSSRQGWNEKLFF. CDR3 sequence (DNA): TGTGCCAGCAGCTCAAGACAGGGGTGGAATGAAAAACTGTTTTTT. Combining the CDR3 with reference TRBV9 and TRBJ1-4 gives the whole variable domain DSGVTQTPKHLITATGQRVTLRCSPRSGDLSVYWYQQSLDQGLQFLIQYYNGEERAKGNILERFSAQQFPDLHSELNLSSLELGDSALYFCASSSRQGWNEKLFFGSGTQLSVL.

The chain employs TRBV4-1 and TRBJ1-1; a possible D gene is TRBD1 (6 bases). Germline values: CDR1 MGHRA, CDR2 YSYEKL. V lost 0 bases to trimming and J lost 1 base, with 6 bases between them. The CDR3 runs 14 residues. CDR3 in amino acids: CASSQEGANTEAFF. In nucleotides, the CDR3 is TGCGCCAGCAGCCAAGAGGGGGCGAACACTGAAGCTTTCTTT.

V gene TRBV28 combines with J gene TRBJ2-1; 7 bases are shared with TRBD1. V dropped 7 bases and J dropped 5; count of bases not matched to a gene: 8. Germline V gene sequence: CDR1 MDHEN, CDR2 SYDVKM. This CDR3 region has 14 residues. CDR3 DNA sequence: TGTGCCAGCAAACTGGGACAGACAAACAATGAGCAGTTCTTC. Translated, it gives CASKLGQTNNEQFF.

The chain uses TRBV18 and TRBJ2-4, with D perhaps TRBD1 (5 bases). The germline CDR1 and CDR2 sequences are KGHSH and LQKENI. Trimming removed 4 bases at V and 4 bases at J, with 11 bases between. The CDR3 has 14 amino acids. The CDR3 loop is CASSRDSLKNIQYF. In DNA, the CDR3 is TGTGCCAGCTCACGAGACAGTTTAAAAAACATTCAGTACTTC.

The chain uses TRBV6-5 and TRBJ1-3, with a tentative D call TRBD1 (5 bases). The V gene lost 6 bases and the J gene lost 4 bases, with 13 bases spanning the gap. Germline V gives CDR1 MNHEY, CDR2 SVGAGI. The CDR3 contains 14 residues. The CDR3 loop is CASRLQGSGNTIYF. The CDR3 nucleotides read TGTGCCAGCAGGCTTCAGGGATCGGGAAACACCATATATTTT.

This chain joins TRBV5-6 and TRBJ2-7, with a possible D match to TRBD1 (5 bases). The germline V gene has CDR1 SGHDT and CDR2 YYEEEE. V dropped 7 bases and J dropped 6 bases, with 11 bases sitting between them. The CDR3 loop spans 11 amino acids. CDR3 sequence: CASGQGFEQYF. The CDR3 region has the DNA TGTGCCAGCGGCCAGGGTTTCGAGCAGTACTTC.